The rows below give T cell receptor beta chains drawn from one sample of a study of T cell repertoires in cytomegalovirus infection. TCRdb analysed the reads with MiXCR anew, one entry per CDR3 protein. Among 300,000 to 400,000 distinct CDR3 sequences listed, around 25% were seen once. No cognate antigen is known for these TCRs. The source was cultured PBMCs, collected from culture after CMV antigen stimulation. The receptor source for this set is a human donor in good health (CMV status not recorded). Some clones in this sample may be carry-over from other donors' samples. Each CDR3 is given with its conserved first and last residue. A D gene is named only where the DNA matches it firmly. The listing skips clone size in some rows; elsewhere it reads once, few, many or a size class.

TGTGCCAGCAGCCCGGACAGGGTGCGGGGAGATACGCAGTATTTT,CASSPDRVRGDTQYF,.,TRBJ2-3,TRBD1,TRBV7-2
TGTGCCAGCAGCTTCCCCTATGGCTACACCTTC,CASSFPYGYTF,.,TRBJ1-2,.,TRBV7-9
TGTGCCAGCAGCTTAACATGGGGCGCAACTAATGAAAAACTGTTTTTT,CASSLTWGATNEKLFF,many,TRBJ1-4,.,TRBV7-8
TGTGCCAGCAGCTTAGTTAGCGGAGATCTCTACAATGAGCAGTTCTTC,CASSLVSGDLYNEQFF,many,TRBJ2-1,.,TRBV7-2
TGTGCCAGCAGCTCCGCTTTTGGGAGGGTTGAAGCTTTCTTT,CASSSAFGRVEAFF,.,TRBJ1-1,.,TRBV7-2
TGTGCCAGCTCACCCCTCCAGTCGTTACGGGGCACAGATACGCAGTATTTT,CASSPLQSLRGTDTQYF,.,TRBJ2-3,.,TRBV18
TGTGCCAGCAGTGCGACACTACTCGGCACCATATATTTT,CASSATLLGTIYF,few,TRBJ1-3,.,TRBV6-6
TGTGCCAGCAGGGACGGACAGAACACTGAAGCTTTCTTT,CASRDGQNTEAFF,.,TRBJ1-1,.,TRBV2
TGTGCCAGCAGGGAGGTCGGTTCGGATACGCAGTATTTT,CASREVGSDTQYF,.,TRBJ2-3,.,TRBV12-3/TRBV12-4
TGTGCCAGCAGCCGGAGGGAGCAGTTCTTC,CASSRREQFF,few,TRBJ2-1,.,TRBV7-9
TGTGCCATCAGCCGGGACAGGGCTTATAGCAATCAGCCCCAGCATTTT,CAISRDRAYSNQPQHF,.,TRBJ1-5,TRBD1,TRBV10-3
TGCAGTGCTCACCCGGACAGCCCGATAACAAACACTGAAGCTTTCTTT,CSAHPDSPITNTEAFF,few,TRBJ1-1,.,TRBV20-1
TGTGCCAGCAGTTACTCACTTGGGGGTTCCTCCTACGAGCAGTACTTC,CASSYSLGGSSYEQYF,.,TRBJ2-7,.,TRBV6-6
TGTGCCAGCAGTTTAATCGGAATTAATTCACCCCTCCACTTT,CASSLIGINSPLHF,few,TRBJ1-6,.,TRBV28
TGTGCCAGCAGCTTCAGCGGGAGCGGCTACAATGAGCAGTTCTTC,CASSFSGSGYNEQFF,.,TRBJ2-1,TRBD2,TRBV7-2
TGTGCCAGCAGCCCCGACACGTGGAACACTGAAGCTTTCTTT,CASSPDTWNTEAFF,.,TRBJ1-1,.,TRBV6-5
TGTGCCAGCAGCTTAGGCGCGACTAGCGGCTACAATGAGCAGTTCTTC,CASSLGATSGYNEQFF,many,TRBJ2-1,TRBD2,TRBV7-2
TGTGCCAGCAGCTTAGAGGGATTTGTAGCGTACAATGAGCAGTTCTTC,CASSLEGFVAYNEQFF,.,TRBJ2-1,.,TRBV7-6
TGTGCCAGCAGCCCCGAGGGCAACACTGAAGCTTTCTTT,CASSPEGNTEAFF,.,TRBJ1-1,.,TRBV9
TGTGCCAGCAGCTTCAGCTTTCTCAGGGGAGACACTGAAGCTTTCTTT,CASSFSFLRGDTEAFF,.,TRBJ1-1,.,TRBV7-2
TGTGCCAGCAGCCACTCGCCGGGGGCGCGACTCGGTCAAGACAATGAGCAGTTCTTC,CASSHSPGARLGQDNEQFF,few,TRBJ2-1,.,TRBV11-2
TGTGCCAGCAGGCGGACAGGGGGGCCCCTCCGAGCTTTCTTT,CASRRTGGPLRAFF,.,TRBJ1-1,TRBD1,TRBV12-3/TRBV12-4
TGTGCCACCAGCGGGCTGACTAGCGGGAGTGGTCCAGATACGCAGTATTTT,CATSGLTSGSGPDTQYF,.,TRBJ2-3,TRBD2,TRBV15
TGTGCCAGCAGCTTCCGCGGGAGGGAAGAGACCCAGTACTTC,CASSFRGREETQYF,many,TRBJ2-5,TRBD2,TRBV7-8
TGCGCCAGCAGCCAAGATTTGTTCGGGGAGCTGTTTTTT,CASSQDLFGELFF,few,TRBJ2-2,.,TRBV4-3
TGTGCCAGCAGCCATAATCCGGGACAGGGTATTGAAGCTTTCTTT,CASSHNPGQGIEAFF,.,TRBJ1-1,TRBD1,TRBV11-2
TGTGCCAGCAGCTTATTAGGACTAAACTACAATGAGCAGTTCTTC,CASSLLGLNYNEQFF,many,TRBJ2-1,.,TRBV7-2
TGTGCCAGCAGCTCTCGGGACAGGGTTTACTATGGCTACACCTTC,CASSSRDRVYYGYTF,many,TRBJ1-2,TRBD1,TRBV7-8
TGTGCCAGCAGTTGGGGGCTGGGGAGCTCCTATAATTCACCCCTCCACTTT,CASSWGLGSSYNSPLHF,many,TRBJ1-6,.,TRBV27
TGCAGTGCTAGACCAATCACGGGGGGGCGTTCAGATACGCAGTATTTT,CSARPITGGRSDTQYF,.,TRBJ2-3,TRBD2,TRBV20-1
TGTGCCAGCAGCTTGGAGCTGTACAGAGGGGCCCTCCAGAACACCGGGGAGCTGTTTTTT,CASSLELYRGALQNTGELFF,.,TRBJ2-2,.,TRBV5-4
TGTGCCAGTAGTATTCAAAGGGCCGAAAAACTGTTTTTT,CASSIQRAEKLFF,.,TRBJ1-4,.,TRBV19
TGTGCCAGTAGTGACAGGACAGGGGGAGGGTTAGCCCAGTACTTC,CASSDRTGGGLAQYF,.,TRBJ2-4,TRBD1,TRBV19
TGTGCCAGCAGACCCGGGCCCACTAAAGCTTTCTTT,CASRPGPTKAFF,many,TRBJ1-1,.,TRBV6-2/TRBV6-3
TGTGCCAGCAGAAGCCAGGGTCTTGATGGCTACACCTTC,CASRSQGLDGYTF,few,TRBJ1-2,.,TRBV6-2/TRBV6-3
TGTGCCAGCAGCTTAGATCGGGTCAGGATTGAGGAAAAACTGTTTTTT,CASSLDRVRIEEKLFF,many,TRBJ1-4,.,TRBV7-9
TGTGCCAGCAGCCCCACCGTAGGGCCCTACGAGCAGTACTTC,CASSPTVGPYEQYF,many,TRBJ2-7,.,TRBV7-2
TGCAGTGCTAGAGAGGAACTAGCGGGAGTACGTAATGAGCAGTTCTTC,CSAREELAGVRNEQFF,.,TRBJ2-1,TRBD2,TRBV20-1
TGTGCCATCAGTGAGTCTGCGACTAGCGGGAGGCGGTACAATGAGCAGTTCTTC,CAISESATSGRRYNEQFF,few,TRBJ2-1,TRBD2,TRBV10-3
TGTGCCAGCAGTTACTGGGCTAGCTCCAAAAACATTCAGTACTTC,CASSYWASSKNIQYF,.,TRBJ2-4,.,TRBV6-5
TGCAGTGCTAGAGCCCAGGGGGCGGACAATCAGCCCCAGCATTTT,CSARAQGADNQPQHF,.,TRBJ1-5,TRBD1,TRBV20-1
TGTGCCAGCAGCTCCGACCTTGTTGGGACCCAGTACTTC,CASSSDLVGTQYF,.,TRBJ2-5,.,TRBV7-9
TGTGCCAGCAGTTTAGGAGGGAGGTTCCAGCCCCAGCATTTT,CASSLGGRFQPQHF,few,TRBJ1-5,.,TRBV28
TGTGCCACCCAGGCCGGGACTCCCTCCTACAATGAGCAGTTCTTC,CATQAGTPSYNEQFF,.,TRBJ2-1,.,TRBV2
TGTGCCAGCAGCTTAGAATATCGGTATAGCAATCAGCCCCAGCATTTT,CASSLEYRYSNQPQHF,.,TRBJ1-5,.,TRBV7-2
TGTGCCAGCAGTCGAGACACCCTACAAGGCTACACCTTC,CASSRDTLQGYTF,.,TRBJ1-2,.,TRBV6-1
TGTGCCAGCAGCTTAAAGGTTGGGGCCAAAAACATTCAGTACTTC,CASSLKVGAKNIQYF,.,TRBJ2-4,.,TRBV7-9